The rows below give T cell receptor beta chains drawn from one sample of a study of T cells in Graves' hyperthyroidism and ophthalmopathy. TCRdb reprocessed the multiplex PCR reads via MiXCR and lists one record per CDR3 protein. Of 300,000 to 450,000 distinct CDR3 sequences in the sample, 15% to 20% are singletons; the top ten hold around a sixth. The sample taken for sequencing was blood. These receptor sequences come from a woman in her forties with Graves' ophthalmopathy. Both conserved end residues are part of each CDR3. Fields, in order: CDR3 DNA, CDR3 protein, D gene, V gene, J gene, clone size. A D gene is named only where the DNA matches it firmly. Expanded clones are given a class, and other clones once, few, many or no size at all.

DNA: TGCGCCAGCACAGGGGGGCCGCGTACCTACGAGCAGTACTTC; CDR3: CASTGGPRTYEQYF; D: -; V: TRBV5-1; J: TRBJ2-7; size: many
DNA: TGCGCCAGCAGTCCAGGGATCTACGAGCAGTACTTC; CDR3: CASSPGIYEQYF; D: -; V: TRBV12-3/TRBV12-4; J: TRBJ2-7; size: many
DNA: TGTGCCAGCAGCTTGGGCAGCTTCACGACTGGCACTGAAGCTTTCTTT; CDR3: CASSLGSFTTGTEAFF; D: -; V: TRBV11-1; J: TRBJ1-1; size: few
DNA: TGTGCCAGCAGTTTGGACTCGGTTGGACCCGAGCGGTACTTC; CDR3: CASSLDSVGPERYF; D: -; V: TRBV6-5; J: TRBJ2-7; size: many
DNA: TGTGCCAGCAGCGCCACTGGAAACACCATATATTTT; CDR3: CASSATGNTIYF; D: -; V: TRBV9; J: TRBJ1-3; size: -
DNA: TGTGCCAGCAGTTACGACCAGCCGGGGGCCAACGTCCTGACTTTC; CDR3: CASSYDQPGANVLTF; D: -; V: TRBV6-2/TRBV6-3; J: TRBJ2-6; size: many
DNA: TGTGCCAGCTCACCACAACGGGGCACCAACACTGAAGCTTTCTTT; CDR3: CASSPQRGTNTEAFF; D: -; V: TRBV18; J: TRBJ1-1; size: many
DNA: TGTGCCATCAGAGATGGACTAGCAGCCTTAGGGGAGCAGTACTTC; CDR3: CAIRDGLAALGEQYF; D: TRBD2; V: TRBV10-3; J: TRBJ2-7; size: few
DNA: TGTGCCTGGAGTTGGTGGTCCGAAGGAAACACCATATATTTT; CDR3: CAWSWWSEGNTIYF; D: -; V: TRBV30; J: TRBJ1-3; size: many
DNA: TGTGCCAGCAGTTTAGTTGGCCAGGGGACCTACGAGCAGTACTTC; CDR3: CASSLVGQGTYEQYF; D: -; V: TRBV12-3/TRBV12-4; J: TRBJ2-7; size: many
DNA: TGTGCCAGCGAGGGGGCGAACACTGAAGCTTTCTTT; CDR3: CASEGANTEAFF; D: TRBD1; V: TRBV4-2; J: TRBJ1-1; size: many
DNA: TGCAGCGTAGAGACAGGGGCGGCGGTCGGGGAGCTGTTTTTT; CDR3: CSVETGAAVGELFF; D: TRBD1; V: TRBV29-1; J: TRBJ2-2; size: few
DNA: TGTGCCAGCAGTGAATGGAGGGGGCAGGGCAATCAGCCCCAGCATTTT; CDR3: CASSEWRGQGNQPQHF; D: TRBD1; V: TRBV6-1; J: TRBJ1-5; size: many
DNA: TGCGCCAGCAGCCGCCCAGACCCTGATAACTATGGCTACACCTTC; CDR3: CASSRPDPDNYGYTF; D: -; V: TRBV5-1; J: TRBJ1-2; size: many
DNA: TGTGCCAGCGGTGGGGGCAGGGGGTCCCAGCCCCAGCATTTT; CDR3: CASGGGRGSQPQHF; D: TRBD1; V: TRBV7-2; J: TRBJ1-5; size: many
DNA: TGTGCCAGCAGTTTCGGAAAGGGGGGGATCCCTGGAAACACCATATATTTT; CDR3: CASSFGKGGIPGNTIYF; D: -; V: TRBV12-3/TRBV12-4; J: TRBJ1-3; size: few
DNA: TGCAGTGCTAACATTAACACTGAAGCTTTCTTT; CDR3: CSANINTEAFF; D: -; V: TRBV20-1; J: TRBJ1-1; size: many
DNA: TGTGCCAGCAGTCCTTCTGCGGCCGCTGAAGCTTTCTTT; CDR3: CASSPSAAAEAFF; D: -; V: TRBV6-1; J: TRBJ1-1; size: few
DNA: TGTGCCAGCAGTATGGTAGACATTGAAGCTTTCTTT; CDR3: CASSMVDIEAFF; D: -; V: TRBV3-1; J: TRBJ1-1; size: -
DNA: TGTGCCAGCAGCCCAGATGAGGGATACACAGATACGCAGTATTTT; CDR3: CASSPDEGYTDTQYF; D: -; V: TRBV11-2; J: TRBJ2-3; size: many
DNA: TGTGCCAGCAGCCAGTTTACGGGAGGACCCTACGAGCAGTACTTC; CDR3: CASSQFTGGPYEQYF; D: TRBD2; V: TRBV3-1; J: TRBJ2-7; size: few
DNA: TGTGCCAGCAGTTACTTGGCAGGTGGCAATCAGCCCCAGCATTTT; CDR3: CASSYLAGGNQPQHF; D: -; V: TRBV6-5; J: TRBJ1-5; size: many
DNA: TGTGCCAGCAGTTACTCTCTGGTAGGCGCTGAAGCTTTCTTT; CDR3: CASSYSLVGAEAFF; D: -; V: TRBV6-2/TRBV6-3; J: TRBJ1-1; size: many
DNA: TGTGCCAGCTCTATCTTCGGGGGAGCCAAAAACATTCAGTACTTC; CDR3: CASSIFGGAKNIQYF; D: -; V: TRBV18; J: TRBJ2-4; size: -
DNA: TGTGCCAGCAGGGGGGTCAGGCAGCCCCAGCATTTT; CDR3: CASRGVRQPQHF; D: -; V: TRBV6-1; J: TRBJ1-5; size: many